Following are 14 T cell receptor beta chains from one sample sequenced in a study of CD8 T cells in Susac syndrome. Random hexamers primed reverse transcription of about 0.45 to 1 ug RNA. TCRdb recomputed calls from the immunoSEQ multiplex PCR reads with MiXCR, one row per CDR3 protein. The sample shows about 200,000 distinct CDR3 sequences, 85% to 95% of them seen only once. The material sequenced was CD4+ T cells from PBMCs. The receptor source for this set is a human donor in good health.

This clonotype was recorded once. The gene calls are TRBV29-1 and TRBJ2-7; D not certain. The germline V gene has CDR1 SQVTM and CDR2 ANQGSEA. Trimming cost V 7 bases and J 6 bases, with 19 bases left between them. The CDR3 has 13 residues. The CDR3 region is CSGRYSQSSEQYF. The CDR3 DNA reads as TGCAGCGGTCGATATTCACAATCCAGCGAGCAGTACTTC.

This chain links TRBV6-1 with TRBJ2-7; TRBD2 matches at 8 bases. With 6 bases clipped from V and 4 bases from J, the junction kept 2 bases outside the gene matches. The CDR3 totals 12 residues. CDR1 is MNHNS, CDR2 SASEGT, per germline. The CDR3 nucleotides are TGTGCCAGCAGAGGACTAGCTTACGAGCAGTACGTC. This codes for CASRGLAYEQYV.

The chain couples TRBV12-3 or TRBV12-4 to TRBJ2-7; D is possibly TRBD1 (5 bases). V lost 7 bases, J lost 0 bases, and 13 bases lay in between. This CDR3 has 14 amino acids. For the CDR3, the DNA is TGTGCCAGCACGGTCGACAGTAGCTCCTACGAGCAGTACTTC. Its protein product is CASTVDSSSYEQYF.

The chain combines TRBV4-3 with TRBJ1-1; no firm D call. The germline CDR1 and CDR2 sequences are LGHNA and YSLEER. The CDR3 loop spans 14 amino acids. Trimming removed 1 base at V and 1 base at J, with 7 bases between. DNA of the CDR3: TGCGCCAGCAGCCAAGTTGAAGGGAACACTGAAGCTTTCTTT. This encodes CASSQVEGNTEAFF.

This chain uses TRBV12-3 or TRBV12-4 with TRBJ1-2; D gene unclear. Trimming stripped 3 bases from V and 5 bases from J, with 10 bases between. CDR3 length: 13 residues. Here the CDR3 reads CASSFEGFYGYTF. For the CDR3, the DNA is TGTGCCAGCAGTTTCGAAGGGTTTTATGGCTACACCTTC.

The CDR3: CAISEGSTYEQYV. CDR3 DNA sequence: TGTGCCATCAGTGAGGGCAGTACCTACGAGCAGTACGTC. The rearrangement joins TRBV10-3 to TRBJ2-7; D unresolved. The germline V gene encodes CDR1 ENHRY and CDR2 SYGVKD. The germline V and J ends were trimmed by 2 bases and 2 bases, with 7 bases remaining between them. The CDR3 is made up of 13 amino acids.

The table lists this clonotype with a count of one. The chain is built from TRBV7-2 and TRBJ1-6; TRBD1 aligns across 11 bases. Germline V gene sequence: CDR1 SGHTA, CDR2 FQGNSA. The CDR3 is made up of 16 amino acids. Unmatched junction bases numbered 9, after V lost 4 bases and J lost 10 bases. The CDR3 nucleotides are TGTGCCAGCAGCTACCGGACAGGGGGCGCAGGATCACCCCTCCACTTT. Its translation: CASSYRTGGAGSPLHF.

V and J are TRBV12-3 or TRBV12-4 and TRBJ1-1; D gene uncertain. Trimming took 5 bases from V and 3 from J, leaving 16 bases between them. This CDR3 is 15 amino acids long. CDR3 nucleotide sequence: TGTGCCAGCAGTCCCCGGACGGTATCGGACACTGAAGCTTTCTTT. This encodes CASSPRTVSDTEAFF.

For the CDR3, the DNA is TGTGCCAGCAGCCAAGAACCCGGAGCGGCCTATAGCACAGATACGCAGTATTTT. Residues: CASSQEPGAAYSTDTQYF. This chain connects TRBV3-1 to TRBJ2-3; D might be TRBD2 (5 bases). Germline V lookup: CDR1 LGHDT, CDR2 YNNKEL (reference sequence). V lost 0 bases to trimming and J lost 0 bases, with 16 bases between them. CDR3 size: 18 residues.

This rearrangement joins TRBV7-2 to TRBJ2-1; D not resolved. The CDR3 spans 15 residues. The V end lost 1 base, the J end lost 9 bases, and 16 bases lay between the germline ends. CDR1 is SGHTA, CDR2 FQGNSA, per germline. The CDR3 loop is CASSLEGHVGGEQFF. The CDR3 DNA follows: TGTGCCAGCAGCTTAGAGGGCCACGTAGGCGGTGAGCAGTTCTTC.

V gene TRBV20-1 combines with J gene TRBJ2-7; 12 bases align to TRBD2. Germline loops: CDR1 DFQATT, CDR2 SNEGSKA (reference sequence). After removal of 6 bases from V and 4 bases from J, the junction contained 13 bases not matched to a gene. There are 16 residues in the CDR3. The CDR3 bases are TGCAGTGCCTCCAGGGGGCTAGCGGGAGGGGCATACGAGCAGTACGTC. Amino acids: CSASRGLAGGAYEQYV.

The J gene is TRBJ2-5, the V gene TRBV30; TRBD2 aligns across 11 bases. Trimming removed 5 bases from V and 7 bases from J; junction bases left unmatched: 6. CDR1 is GTSNPN and CDR2 is SVGIG in the germline V gene (reference sequence). This CDR3 has 13 residues. CDR3 sequence (DNA): TGTGCCTGGGACCCTAGCGGGGGGACGACCCAGTACTTC. Residues: CAWDPSGGTTQYF. Complete variable domain (other parts from reference TRBV30 and TRBJ2-5): SQTIHQWPATLVQPVGSPLSLECTVEGTSNPNLYWYRQAAGRGLQLLFYSVGIGQISSEVPQNLSASRPQDRQFILSSKKLLLSDSGFYLCAWDPSGGTTQYFGPGTRLLVL.

V and J are TRBV12-3 or TRBV12-4 and TRBJ1-2; D gene unclear. V was trimmed by 1 base and J by 7 bases, leaving 10 bases between them. The CDR3 length is 13 residues. In DNA, the CDR3 is TGTGCCAGCAGTTTAGGTGCAACCACTGGCTACACCTTC. This translates into CASSLGATTGYTF.

This chain joins TRBV29-1 and TRBJ2-7; 7 positions agree with TRBD1. V shed 4 bases, J shed 5 bases, and the junction held 11 bases outside the gene matches. The germline V gene has CDR1 SQVTM and CDR2 ANQGSEA. The CDR3 loop spans 14 amino acids. CDR3 coding DNA: TGCAGCGTTGCGTCACGGGACAGCTCTAACGAGCAGTACTTC. Its protein product is CSVASRDSSNEQYF.